The subject of this entry is one T cell receptor (beta chain). These data originate in a study of CD8 T cells in Susac syndrome. From germline, CDR1 is SGHDT and CDR2 YYEEEE. The V end lost 2 bases, the J end lost 4 bases, and 9 bases lay between the germline ends. The CDR3 covers 13 residues. RNA, at roughly 0.5 to 1 ug, was reverse transcribed with random hexamers. MiXCR was run by TCRdb on the immunoSEQ multiplex PCR reads, yielding one entry per CDR3 protein. The repertoire holds around 270,000 distinct CDR3 sequences, with about nine tenths as singletons. Specimen: CD8+ T cells from PBMCs. The rearrangement uses TRBV5-6 and TRBJ1-1; D remains ambiguous. The receptor was isolated from a human donor with multiple sclerosis. The CDR3 is CASSFPTVTEAFF. In nucleotides, the CDR3 is TGTGCCAGCAGCTTTCCGACGGTCACTGAAGCTTTCTTT.